This entry features one T cell receptor beta chain sequence. It has no known antigen specificity. Per-base quality was not reported, and no clone a single base away is much larger than it. The data derive from a study of T cell responses to AZD1222 COVID-19 vaccine (dated by TCRdb to about 2021). Concerning the study at large: TCR sequencing was performed for 230 to 250 trial participants, of whom about 200 were given two doses of AZD1222 and some 26 were given two doses of MenACWY control vaccine. Trial participants were enrolled into age subgroups of 18-55, 56-69 and 70-plus years, which contained around 140, 26 and 57 TCR-sequenced participants, respectively.

CDR1 GTSNPN and CDR2 SVGIG are derived from the germline V gene (reference sequence). The trim is 2 bases for V and 1 base for J, with a gap of 9 bases between the germline ends. The CDR3 covers 14 residues, taking in both the cysteine and the phenylalanine. Of the read, only the CDR3 DNA is kept; its 42 bases are in frame from base 1. The time point label of this sample denotes: about 28 days (+/-7) after the second vaccine dose. AZD1222 recipients with second doses at about 4 weeks or about 12 weeks were pooled, because spike-specific TCR depth and breadth did not differ between schedules. Samples from vaccinated people were obtained from the UK trials COV001 and COV002, which included a single-blind randomized controlled phase 2/3 trial of AZD1222 (ChAdOx1 nCoV-19) in healthy adults. Trial participant PBMC samples were collected at day 0 and day 28 after the second dose for TCRbeta chain sequencing.

Study-level results and caveats: Conclusions about previously exposed vaccinees are limited, since just five to seven AZD1222 recipients were seropositive for SARS-CoV-2 at baseline. Because no day 14 peak-response samples were available, repertoires were characterized only after the peak T cell response. Epitopes outside the regions mutated in the B.1.351 and B.1.1.7 variants were reportedly recognized by nearly half of the unique spike-specific TCRs. The 56-69-year group was small, and its depth increase did not reach significance, likely because of low power. Participants were mostly white British and included more females than males, and it was suggested by the authors that clonal diversity may have been underestimated. Spike-specific TCR breadth and depth rose significantly after two AZD1222 doses compared with day 0 and with MenACWY recipients. CD4 TCRs associated with the vaccine covered the entire spike protein, and the dominant responses were in regions 160-218 and 743-854.

The CDR3 regions of human TCRbeta chains were analyzed by immunosequencing. Per the original workflow: Repertoire TCRs were checked for matches against a reference library of SARS-CoV-2-specific TCRs that had been generated using the MIRA antigen-specificity platform. Breadth was defined as the fraction of unique TCRs that were SARS-CoV-2-associated, and depth was defined as the fraction of total T cells that were SARS-CoV-2-associated. Using the MIRA data, each spike-specific TCR was assigned both to the spike region to which the TCR was reactive and to a CD4 or CD8 class. Log10-transformed breadth and depth values were compared by one-way ANOVA with Sidak's multiple comparisons tests. TCRdb took this table from immuneACCESS and kept in-frame rearrangements with V and J called. Such tables lack part of the clones; where checked against another copy, unresolved V genes explain under half of the gap, and the rest is unexplained. The V and J calls and clone size are taken from that table; D and trimming were inferred from the DNA. Here the sample has about 91,000 clones; roughly 92% occur a single time. The ten most abundant clones make up roughly 3.1% of the sample.

The chain is assembled from TRBV30 and TRBJ1-5; a tentative D call is TRBD1 (5 bases match). The receptor's source is an adult who received the AZD1222 COVID-19 vaccine. Specimen: peripheral blood, collected 28 days after the second AZD1222 dose. In nucleotide form, the sequence is TGTGCCTGGAGTCCGCCAGGGAGCAATCAGCCCCAGCATTTT. The encoded protein is CAWSPPGSNQPQHF.